This T cell receptor (beta chain) was retrieved from a study of blood T cell repertoires in COVID-19. Libraries were prepared by immunoSEQ multiplex PCR; TCRdb keeps only in-frame clonotypes and omits some of them. The table has around 200,000 clones, roughly 80% seen once; the top ten hold 5.1%. V was pared by 3 bases and J by 6 bases, with 7 bases of the junction left unmatched. Germline V gene lookup returns CDR1 MDHEN and CDR2 SYDVKM. CDR3 length equals 14 residues. The sequencing sample was made of peripheral blood. The sequence came from a human donor in a cohort sampled during active COVID-19. The chain has TRBV28 and TRBJ2-7; TRBD1 agrees at 8 bases. CDR3 amino acids: CASSFGGQEFEQYF. The CDR3 DNA reads TGTGCCAGCAGTTTCGGGGGACAGGAGTTCGAGCAGTACTTC.